Below, one T cell receptor beta chain is given with its context. Its antigen remains unknown. The data derive from a study of T cells in Graves' hyperthyroidism and ophthalmopathy. Amplification targeted TCR beta CDR3 regions from RNA transcripts. Carried out on the TCR CDR3, a first-round RT-PCR used the HTBI primer set. TCRdb processed the multiplex PCR reads anew with MiXCR; each CDR3 protein has one entry. The table records a few hundred thousand distinct CDR3 sequences, 15% to 20% of them present only once. V was trimmed by 5 bases and J by 2 bases, leaving 13 bases between them. The CDR3 covers 14 residues. Germline CDR1 SGHTA, CDR2 FQGNSA. Study conclusions and caveats: Most thyroid clonotypes that were expanded above 0.001 also turned up in blood.

Across 18 months, stable Graves' hyperthyroidism was marked by no progression to ophthalmopathy. Clinical symptoms, serum thyroxine, TRAb, thyroid ultrasound and orbital computed tomography informed diagnoses. PBMCs were derived from around 10 ml fresh peripheral blood. The source material was blood. The receptor was derived from a man aged 40-55 years with Graves' hyperthyroidism. J is TRBJ2-7 and V is TRBV7-2; D is possibly TRBD1 or TRBD2 (5 bases each). CDR3 sequence: CASSRGGRPYEQYF. Here the CDR3 DNA reads TGTGCCAGCAGCCGGGGCGGGCGTCCCTACGAGCAGTACTTC.